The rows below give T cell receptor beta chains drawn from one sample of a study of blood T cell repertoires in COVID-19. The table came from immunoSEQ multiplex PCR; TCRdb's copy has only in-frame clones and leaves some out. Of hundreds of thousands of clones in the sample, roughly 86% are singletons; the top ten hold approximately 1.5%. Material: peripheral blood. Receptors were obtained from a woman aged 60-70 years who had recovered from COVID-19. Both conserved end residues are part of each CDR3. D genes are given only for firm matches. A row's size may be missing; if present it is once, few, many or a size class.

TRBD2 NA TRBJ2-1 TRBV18 TGTGCCAGCTCACCACCGGGACTAGCGGGGGGGAATGAGCAGTTCTTC CASSPPGLAGGNEQFF
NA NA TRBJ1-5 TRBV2 TGTGCCAGCAGGCGGGGGTCAGGGCAGCCCCAGCATTTT CASRRGSGQPQHF
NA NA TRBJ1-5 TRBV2 TGTGCCAGCAGCGTCCGGGACACCGCCGTTCAGCCCCAGCATTTT CASSVRDTAVQPQHF
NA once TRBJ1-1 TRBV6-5 TGTGCCACCCGACAGCTAAATCTTGGGAACACTGAAGCTTTCTTT CATRQLNLGNTEAFF
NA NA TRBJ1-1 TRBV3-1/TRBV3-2 TGTGCCAGCAGCCAAGTTTGGGGGCCTGAAGCTTTCTTT CASSQVWGPEAFF
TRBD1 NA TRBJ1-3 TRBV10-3 TGTGCCATCAGCGTAGGGGGCAGATCTGGAAACACCATATATTTT CAISVGGRSGNTIYF
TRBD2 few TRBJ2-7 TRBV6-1 TGTGCCAGCAGTGAAGCCCACGTAGCGGGGAGCTCCTACGAGCAGTACTTC CASSEAHVAGSSYEQYF
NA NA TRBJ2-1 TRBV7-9 TGTGCCAGCAGCTTAGTCGAGGGGACAAATGAGCAGTTCTTC CASSLVEGTNEQFF
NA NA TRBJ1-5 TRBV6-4 TGTGCCAGCAGTGAAGAGTATAGCAATCAGCCCCAGCATTTT CASSEEYSNQPQHF
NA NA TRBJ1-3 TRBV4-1 TGCGCCAGCAGCCCCGGCGGGGGGTATAGCTCTGGAAACACCATATATTTT CASSPGGGYSSGNTIYF
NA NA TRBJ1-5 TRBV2 TGTGCCAGCAGTGACAGAGCGATCAATCAGCCCCAGCATTTT CASSDRAINQPQHF
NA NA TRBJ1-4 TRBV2 TGTGCCAGCAGTGGACCACAGGGATTCTTGAATGAAAAACTGTTTTTT CASSGPQGFLNEKLFF
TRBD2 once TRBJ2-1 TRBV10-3 TGTGCCATCACATTGGGACTAGCGGGGGATGAGCAGTTCTTC CAITLGLAGDEQFF
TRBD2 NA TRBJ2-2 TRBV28 TGTGCCAGCAGTTTGCGGGGGAACATTTACACCGGGGAGCTGTTTTTT CASSLRGNIYTGELFF
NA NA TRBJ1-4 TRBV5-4 TGTGCCAGCAGCCGGGAGGGGCATGAAAAACTGTTTTTT CASSREGHEKLFF
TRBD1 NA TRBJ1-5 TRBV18 TGTGCCAGCTCATCGCGGGACAGGGACGCCCAGCATTTT CASSSRDRDAQHF
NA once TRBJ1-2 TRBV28 TGTGCCAGCAGTTTACTCACAGGGAGTATTGGCTACACCTTC CASSLLTGSIGYTF
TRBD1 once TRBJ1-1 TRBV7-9 TGTGCCAGCAGCCCTTGGGACAGTTGGACCGAAGCTTTCTTT CASSPWDSWTEAFF
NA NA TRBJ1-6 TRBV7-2 TGTGCCAGCAGCTTAGGGCGGTTTCAATCCTATAATTCACCCCTCCACTTT CASSLGRFQSYNSPLHF
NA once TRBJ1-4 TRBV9 TGTGCCAGCAGCGTAGCTACAACTAATGAAAAACTGTTTTTT CASSVATTNEKLFF
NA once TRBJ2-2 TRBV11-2 TGTGCCAGCAGCACAGGGACCCTTGGGGAGCTGTTTTTT CASSTGTLGELFF
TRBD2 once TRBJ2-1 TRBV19 TGTGCCAGTAGTAGGGGAGGGACCTACAATGAGCAGTTCTTC CASSRGGTYNEQFF
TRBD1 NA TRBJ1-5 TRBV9 TGTGCCAGCAGCGTCGGCAGGGGGCGGAATCAGCCCCAGCATTTT CASSVGRGRNQPQHF
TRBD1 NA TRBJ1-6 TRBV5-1 TGCGCCAGCAGCTTGGAACAGGGGGCCTCACCCCTCCACTTT CASSLEQGASPLHF
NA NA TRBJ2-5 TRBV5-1 TGCGCCAGCAGCTTCAGACAGGATGGAGAGACCCAGTACTTC CASSFRQDGETQYF
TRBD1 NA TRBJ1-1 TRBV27 TGTGCCACCCTCCGACAGGGATTGAACACTGAAGCTTTCTTT CATLRQGLNTEAFF
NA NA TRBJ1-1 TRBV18 TGTGCCAGCTCACCACCGCTCATGGCAGGTGACACTGAAGCTTTCTTT CASSPPLMAGDTEAFF
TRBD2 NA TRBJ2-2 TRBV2 TGTGCCAGCAGTGATTCGCGGGGGGGCCCCGGGGAGCTGTTTTTT CASSDSRGGPGELFF
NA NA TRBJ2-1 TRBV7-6 TGTGCCAGCACCACTCGGGGTCTGAGCTCCTACAATGAGCAGTTCTTC CASTTRGLSSYNEQFF
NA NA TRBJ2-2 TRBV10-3 TGTGCCATCAGTGAGGCAGGGTTGACCGGGGAGCTGTTTTTT CAISEAGLTGELFF
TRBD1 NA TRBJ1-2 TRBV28 TGTGCCAGCAGGCAGACAGGGGAAACTTATGGCTACACCTTC CASRQTGETYGYTF
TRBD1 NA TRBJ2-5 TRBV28 TGTGCCAGCAGTACCCTTGACAGGGGGCAAGAGACCCAGTACTTC CASSTLDRGQETQYF
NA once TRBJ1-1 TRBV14 TGTGCCAGCAGCCAAGTGGTGAGCTGGGCAACTGAAGCTTTCTTT CASSQVVSWATEAFF
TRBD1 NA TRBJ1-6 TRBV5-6 TGTGCCAGCAGCTGGGACAGGGGGGACAATTCACCCCTCCACTTT CASSWDRGDNSPLHF
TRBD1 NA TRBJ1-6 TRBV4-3 TGCGCCAGCAGCCAAGATATCAGGGGGTATAATTCACCCCTCCACTTT CASSQDIRGYNSPLHF
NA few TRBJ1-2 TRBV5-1 TGCGCCAGCAGCTTGGGACAGGCTAACTATGGCTACACCTTC CASSLGQANYGYTF
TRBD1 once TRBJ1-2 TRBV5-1 TGCGCCAGCAGCTCTCTAGGGACAGGGCACTATGGCTACACCTTC CASSSLGTGHYGYTF
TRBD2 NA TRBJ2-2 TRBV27 TGTGCCAGCAGCCCCGGGACTAGCGGAACCGGGGAGCTGTTTTTT CASSPGTSGTGELFF
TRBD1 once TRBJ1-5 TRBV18 TGTGCCAGCTCGCCCGGACAGGTCTTTAGCAATCAGCCCCAGCATTTT CASSPGQVFSNQPQHF
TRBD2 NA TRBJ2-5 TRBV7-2 TGTGCCAGCAGCCTATTTGTCTGGACTAGCGGGGGTGAGACCCAGTACTTC CASSLFVWTSGGETQYF
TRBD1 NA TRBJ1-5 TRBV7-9 TGTGCCAGCAGCTCATACGACAGGGCTAGCAATCAGCCCCAGCATTTT CASSSYDRASNQPQHF
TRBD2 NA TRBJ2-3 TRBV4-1 TGCGCCAGCAGCCAAGTGTTGGCGGGACTAGCGGGGGGCCCCACAGATACGCAGTATTTT CASSQVLAGLAGGPTDTQYF
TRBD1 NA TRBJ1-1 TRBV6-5 TGTGCCAGCAGTTACTCGGGACAGGCTGAAGCTTTCTTT CASSYSGQAEAFF
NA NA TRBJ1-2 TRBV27 TGTGCCAGCAGTTTATACCCGGACACATATGGCTACACCTTC CASSLYPDTYGYTF
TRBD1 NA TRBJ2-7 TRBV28 TGTGCCAGCAGTTTGGGACAGGGTGGCGAGCAGTACTTC CASSLGQGGEQYF
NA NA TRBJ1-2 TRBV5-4 TGTGCCAGCAGCCAGACAGCAAACTATGGCTACACCTTC CASSQTANYGYTF
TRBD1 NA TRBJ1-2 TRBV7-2 TGTGCCAGCAGTCAGGGGACAGGGACGTTTGGCTACACCTTC CASSQGTGTFGYTF
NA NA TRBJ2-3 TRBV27 TGTGCCAGCAGTTTACCGAAGACACACACACCCCAAGATACGCAGTATTTT CASSLPKTHTPQDTQYF